The clone carrying this TCR beta chain was observed once. This entry belongs to a study of OX40 agonist ivuxolimab in advanced cancers. Overall study context: The patients' treatment was ivuxolimab, an agonistic anti-OX40 (CD134) antibody. Patients treated during dose escalation were battling hepatocellular carcinoma, melanoma, renal cell or head and neck cancer.

Produced via immunoSEQ multiplex PCR; TCRdb's table is partial and in-frame only. The top ten hold about 1% of the sample, which has some 70,000 clones, 89% seen once. Looked up from germline, CDR1 is KGHSH and CDR2 is LQKENI. The V end lost 3 bases, the J end lost 1 base, and 16 bases lay between the germline ends. This CDR3 is built from 17 residues. Exclusion of a patient followed from autoimmune disease history or systemic immunosuppression. Source: CD4+ or CD8+ T cells sorted from blood, taken in a trial of the OX40 agonist ivuxolimab. The rearrangement joins TRBV18 to TRBJ1-5; a weak D match, TRBD1 (5 bases). This clonotype was obtained from an adult with an advanced solid tumor such as melanoma, head and neck, liver or kidney cancer. The CDR3 DNA follows: TGTGCCAGCTCACCGAGGGACGTTGTCGGCAGCAATCAGCCCCAGCATTTT. Its translation is CASSPRDVVGSNQPQHF.